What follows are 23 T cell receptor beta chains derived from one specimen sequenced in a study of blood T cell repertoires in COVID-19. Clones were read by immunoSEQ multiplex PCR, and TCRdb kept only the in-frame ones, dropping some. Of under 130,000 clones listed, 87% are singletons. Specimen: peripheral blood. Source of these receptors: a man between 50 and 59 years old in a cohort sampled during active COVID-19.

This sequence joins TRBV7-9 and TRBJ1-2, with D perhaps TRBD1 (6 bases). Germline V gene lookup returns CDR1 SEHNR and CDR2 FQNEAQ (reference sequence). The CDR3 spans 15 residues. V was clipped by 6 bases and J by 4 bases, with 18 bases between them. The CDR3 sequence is CASSDSGRGGYGYTF. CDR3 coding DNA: TGTGCCAGCAGTGATTCGGGTCGAGGGGGCTATGGCTACACCTTC.

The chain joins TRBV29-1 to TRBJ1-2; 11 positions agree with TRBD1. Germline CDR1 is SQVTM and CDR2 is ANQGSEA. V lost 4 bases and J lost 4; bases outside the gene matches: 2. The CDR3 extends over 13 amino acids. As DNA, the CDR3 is TGCAGCGTTGCCGGACAGGGGGCCTATGGCTACACCTTC. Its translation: CSVAGQGAYGYTF.

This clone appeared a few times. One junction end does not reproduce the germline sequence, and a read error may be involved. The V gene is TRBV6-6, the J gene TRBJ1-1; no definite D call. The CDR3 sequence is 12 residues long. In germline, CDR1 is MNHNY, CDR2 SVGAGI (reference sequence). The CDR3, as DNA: TGTGCCAGCGTAGGAGGGAACTCTGAAGCTTTCTTT. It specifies CASVGGNSEAFF.

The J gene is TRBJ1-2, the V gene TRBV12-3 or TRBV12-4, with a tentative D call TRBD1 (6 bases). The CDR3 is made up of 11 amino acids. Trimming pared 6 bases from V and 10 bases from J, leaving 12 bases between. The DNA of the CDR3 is TGTGCCAGCAGAATCGGACAGTCCTACACCTTC. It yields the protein CASRIGQSYTF.

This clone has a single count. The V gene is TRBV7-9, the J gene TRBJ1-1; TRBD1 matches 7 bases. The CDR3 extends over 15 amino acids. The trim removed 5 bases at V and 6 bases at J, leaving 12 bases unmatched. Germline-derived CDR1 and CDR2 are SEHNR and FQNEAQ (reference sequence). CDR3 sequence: CASSGPGGAKAEAFF. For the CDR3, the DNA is TGTGCCAGCAGCGGCCCAGGGGGAGCAAAAGCTGAAGCTTTCTTT.

Here the CDR3 reads CASRNGQSFYSPLHF. The CDR3 DNA follows: TGTGCCAGCAGAAATGGACAGTCATTCTATTCACCCCTCCACTTT. The genes are TRBV5-4 and TRBJ1-6; the D gene is possibly TRBD1 (6 bases). CDR1 SGHNT and CDR2 YYREEE come from the germline V gene (reference sequence). The V end lost 5 bases, the J end lost 8 bases, and 17 bases lay between the germline ends. This CDR3 has 15 residues. The variable domain in full, completed from reference TRBV5-4 and TRBJ1-6, reads ETGVTQSPTHLIKTRGQQVTLRCSSQSGHNTVSWYQQALGQGPQFIFQYYREEENGRGNFPPRFSGLQFPNYSSELNVNALELDDSALYLCASRNGQSFYSPLHFGNGTRLTVT.

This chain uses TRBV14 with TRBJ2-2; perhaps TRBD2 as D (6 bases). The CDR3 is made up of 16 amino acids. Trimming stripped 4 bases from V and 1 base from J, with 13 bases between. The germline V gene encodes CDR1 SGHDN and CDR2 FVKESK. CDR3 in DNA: TGTGCCAGCAGCCTTCAGCTAGCGATGAACACCGGGGAGCTGTTTTTT. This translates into CASSLQLAMNTGELFF.

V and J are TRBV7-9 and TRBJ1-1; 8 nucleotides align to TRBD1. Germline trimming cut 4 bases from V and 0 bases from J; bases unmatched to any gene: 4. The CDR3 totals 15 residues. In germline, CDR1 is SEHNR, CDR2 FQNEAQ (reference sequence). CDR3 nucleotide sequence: TGTGCCAGCAGCTCCCGGGACAGGATGAACACTGAAGCTTTCTTT. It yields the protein CASSSRDRMNTEAFF. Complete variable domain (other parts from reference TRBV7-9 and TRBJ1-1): DTGVSQNPRHKITKRGQNVTFRCDPISEHNRLYWYRQTLGQGPEFLTYFQNEAQLEKSRLLSDRFSAERPKGSFSTLEIQRTEQGDSAMYLCASSSRDRMNTEAFFGQGTRLTVV.

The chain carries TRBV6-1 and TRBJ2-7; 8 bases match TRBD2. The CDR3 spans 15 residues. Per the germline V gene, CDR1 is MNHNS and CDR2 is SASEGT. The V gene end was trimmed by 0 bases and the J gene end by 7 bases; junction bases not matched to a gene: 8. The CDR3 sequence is CASSEARAGGREQYV. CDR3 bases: TGTGCCAGCAGTGAAGCCCGGGCGGGGGGACGAGAGCAGTACGTC.

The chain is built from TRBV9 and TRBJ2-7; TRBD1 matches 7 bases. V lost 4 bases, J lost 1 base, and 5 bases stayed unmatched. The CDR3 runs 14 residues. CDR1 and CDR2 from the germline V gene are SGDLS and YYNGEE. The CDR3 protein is CASSFTGDSYEQYF. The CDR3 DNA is TGTGCCAGCAGCTTCACAGGGGATTCCTACGAGCAGTACTTC.

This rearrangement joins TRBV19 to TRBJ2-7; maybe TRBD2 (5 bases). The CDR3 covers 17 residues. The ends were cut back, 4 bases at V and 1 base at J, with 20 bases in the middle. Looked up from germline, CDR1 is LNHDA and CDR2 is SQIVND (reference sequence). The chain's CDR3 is CASSNIGPGKLSYEQYF. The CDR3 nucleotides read TGTGCCAGTAGTAACATAGGACCGGGAAAGTTGTCCTACGAGCAGTACTTC.

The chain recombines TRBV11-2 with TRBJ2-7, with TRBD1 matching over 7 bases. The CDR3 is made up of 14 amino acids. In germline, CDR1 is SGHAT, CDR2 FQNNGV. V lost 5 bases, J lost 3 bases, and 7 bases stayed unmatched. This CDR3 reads CASSDRDSYYEQYF. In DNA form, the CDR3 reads TGTGCCAGCAGCGACCGGGACAGCTACTACGAGCAGTACTTC.

The CDR3 loop reads CASTVTGERGYTF. CDR3 DNA: TGTGCCAGCACCGTCACAGGGGAAAGAGGCTACACCTTC. This chain links TRBV12-3 or TRBV12-4 with TRBJ1-2; 7 bases map to TRBD1. CDR3 size: 13 residues. The junction had 10 bases not matched to a gene; V was cut back by 7 bases and J by 8 bases.

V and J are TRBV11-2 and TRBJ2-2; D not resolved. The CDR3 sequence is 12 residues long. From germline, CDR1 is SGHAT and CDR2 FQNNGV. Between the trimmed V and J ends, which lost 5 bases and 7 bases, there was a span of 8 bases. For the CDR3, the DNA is TGTGCCAGCAGCGACGGGTACGGGGAGCTGTTTTTT. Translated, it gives CASSDGYGELFF.

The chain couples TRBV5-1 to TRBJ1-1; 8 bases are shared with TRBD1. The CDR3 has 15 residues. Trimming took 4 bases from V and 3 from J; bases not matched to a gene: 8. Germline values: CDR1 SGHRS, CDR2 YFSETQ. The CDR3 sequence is CASSLQTGADTEAFF. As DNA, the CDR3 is TGCGCCAGCAGCCTACAGACAGGGGCGGACACTGAAGCTTTCTTT.

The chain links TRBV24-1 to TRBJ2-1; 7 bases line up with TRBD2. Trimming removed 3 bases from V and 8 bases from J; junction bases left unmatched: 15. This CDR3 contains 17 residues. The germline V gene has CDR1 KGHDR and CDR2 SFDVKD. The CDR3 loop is CATSDPVGGPLGDEQFF. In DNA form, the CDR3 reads TGTGCCACCAGTGATCCGGTGGGAGGGCCCCTGGGGGATGAGCAGTTCTTC.

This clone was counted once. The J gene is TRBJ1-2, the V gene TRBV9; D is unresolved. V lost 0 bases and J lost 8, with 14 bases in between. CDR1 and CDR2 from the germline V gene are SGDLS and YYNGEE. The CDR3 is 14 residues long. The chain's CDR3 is CASSVGATSVGYTF. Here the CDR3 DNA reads TGTGCCAGCAGCGTAGGGGCAACGAGTGTAGGCTACACCTTC.

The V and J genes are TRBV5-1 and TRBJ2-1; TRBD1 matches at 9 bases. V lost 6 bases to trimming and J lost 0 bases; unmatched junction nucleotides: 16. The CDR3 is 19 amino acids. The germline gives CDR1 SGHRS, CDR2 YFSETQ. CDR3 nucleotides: TGCGCCAGCACCCTCGGTACAGGGGGCTCCCTTACCTCCTACAATGAGCAGTTCTTC. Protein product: CASTLGTGGSLTSYNEQFF.

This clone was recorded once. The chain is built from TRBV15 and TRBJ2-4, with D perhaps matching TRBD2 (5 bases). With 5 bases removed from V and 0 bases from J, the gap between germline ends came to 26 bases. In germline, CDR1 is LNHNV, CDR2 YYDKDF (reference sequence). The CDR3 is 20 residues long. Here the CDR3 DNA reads TGTGCCACCAGCTTTCAGCGGACCCAGAGTGGAGAACTAGCCAAAAACATTCAGTACTTC. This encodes CATSFQRTQSGELAKNIQYF.

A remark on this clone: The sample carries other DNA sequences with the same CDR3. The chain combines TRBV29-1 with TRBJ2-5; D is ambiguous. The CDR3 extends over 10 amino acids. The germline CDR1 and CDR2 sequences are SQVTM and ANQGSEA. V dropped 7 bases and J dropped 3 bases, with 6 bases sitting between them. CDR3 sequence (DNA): TGCAGCGCCCGGGAAGAGACCCAGTACTTC. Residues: CSAREETQYF.

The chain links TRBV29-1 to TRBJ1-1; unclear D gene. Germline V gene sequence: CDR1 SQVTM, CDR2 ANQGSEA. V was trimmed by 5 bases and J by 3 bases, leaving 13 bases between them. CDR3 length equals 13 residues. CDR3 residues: CSVQTSSYTEAFF. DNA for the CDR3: TGCAGCGTTCAGACTAGCTCTTACACTGAAGCTTTCTTT.

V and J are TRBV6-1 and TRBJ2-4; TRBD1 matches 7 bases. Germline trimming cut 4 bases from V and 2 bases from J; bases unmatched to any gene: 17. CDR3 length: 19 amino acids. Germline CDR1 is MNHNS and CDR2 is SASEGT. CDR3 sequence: CASSVTRDSSILTKNIQYF. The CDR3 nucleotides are TGTGCCAGCAGTGTAACTCGGGACAGCTCAATTCTTACCAAAAACATTCAGTACTTC.

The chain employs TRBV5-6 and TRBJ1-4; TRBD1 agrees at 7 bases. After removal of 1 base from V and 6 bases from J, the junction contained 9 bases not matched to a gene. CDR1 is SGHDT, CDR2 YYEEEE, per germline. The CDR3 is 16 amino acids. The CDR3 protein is CASSLSDEGAHEKLFF. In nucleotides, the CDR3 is TGTGCCAGCAGCTTGTCAGACGAGGGGGCGCATGAAAAACTGTTTTTT.